This is a list of T cell receptor beta chains from one sample in a study of T cells expressing NK-cell markers. TCRdb reworked the 5' RACE reads into one entry per CDR3 protein, no DNA. The listing records 150,000 to 200,000 distinct CDR3 sequences. The sequenced material came from blood T cells: a sorted CD56 or NKG2C T cell subset, CD4+ or CD8+ T cells, or bulk PBMC T cells (not recorded which). These receptors all come from a woman between 18 and 69 years old in good health. CDR3s include the opening cysteine and the closing phenylalanine or tryptophan. Each record gives: V gene, J gene, CDR3 protein.

V: TRBV5-1
J: TRBJ2-7
CDR3: CASSLAEVYGEQYF

V: TRBV5-1
J: TRBJ2-1
CDR3: CASSLVQVPGLYNEQFF

V: TRBV15
J: TRBJ2-2
CDR3: CATKGQGDTGELFF

V: TRBV12-3/TRBV12-4
J: TRBJ2-1
CDR3: CASGRGSFNEQFF

V: TRBV9
J: TRBJ2-1
CDR3: CASSPDLRAQNEQFF

V: TRBV5-1
J: TRBJ2-3
CDR3: CASSFRDRGADTQYF

V: TRBV4-1
J: TRBJ2-7
CDR3: CASSRGTGLAEQYF

V: TRBV20-1
J: TRBJ1-2
CDR3: CSAEPPATLGGYTF

V: TRBV3-1
J: TRBJ1-5
CDR3: CASSPHDRQPQHF

V: TRBV4-1
J: TRBJ2-1
CDR3: CASSQPRTTSHEQFF

V: TRBV14
J: TRBJ2-1
CDR3: CASSQGILLAKNEQFF

V: TRBV2
J: TRBJ2-1
CDR3: CASSEAGPYNEQFF

V: TRBV11-3
J: TRBJ2-3
CDR3: CASSLGLGGTDTQYF

V: TRBV4-1
J: TRBJ2-1
CDR3: CASSAPGTENYNEQFF

V: TRBV5-1
J: TRBJ2-5
CDR3: CASSRRRQETQYF

V: TRBV4-1
J: TRBJ2-5
CDR3: CASSHLGRYETQYF

V: TRBV29-1
J: TRBJ1-2
CDR3: CSAHTIGGAGYGYTF

V: TRBV28
J: TRBJ2-1
CDR3: CASGGGGGNEQFF

V: TRBV20-1
J: TRBJ2-3
CDR3: CSATGGTKVPDTQYF

V: TRBV5-1
J: TRBJ2-2
CDR3: CASLDVDSGELFF

V: TRBV5-8
J: TRBJ2-3
CDR3: CASSLPGQGSDTQYF

V: TRBV12-3/TRBV12-4
J: TRBJ1-1
CDR3: CASIEGVNTEAFF

V: TRBV12-3/TRBV12-4
J: TRBJ2-7
CDR3: CASKAGAYEQYF

V: TRBV28
J: TRBJ2-1
CDR3: CASSDLSGRAAYNEQFF

V: TRBV15
J: TRBJ2-1
CDR3: CATSKDRAGYNEQFF

V: TRBV30
J: TRBJ2-3
CDR3: CAWSVRGLAGNTQYF

V: TRBV9
J: TRBJ2-7
CDR3: CASSPRARGTSSYEQYF

V: TRBV20-1
J: TRBJ2-1
CDR3: CSATGTSSYNEQFF

V: TRBV7-9
J: TRBJ2-2
CDR3: CASRHLRLANTGELFF

V: TRBV5-1
J: TRBJ2-7
CDR3: CASSFSAQIYEQYF

V: TRBV20-1
J: TRBJ2-7
CDR3: CSARDPVASGSLYEQYF

V: TRBV7-2
J: TRBJ2-2
CDR3: CASSLAGTSKTGELFF

V: TRBV5-1
J: TRBJ1-6
CDR3: CASSLGETRGNSPLHF

V: TRBV5-1
J: TRBJ2-1
CDR3: CASSLDAQGGYNEQFF

V: TRBV5-1
J: TRBJ2-7
CDR3: CASSRWTSGVYEQYF

V: TRBV9
J: TRBJ1-1
CDR3: CASSVIDRETEAFF

V: TRBV7-9
J: TRBJ2-7
CDR3: CASSPGQDTYEQYF

V: TRBV10-3
J: TRBJ2-3
CDR3: CAISPDGSGTDTQYF

V: TRBV3-1
J: TRBJ1-1
CDR3: CASSQAIMNTEAFF

V: TRBV3-1
J: TRBJ2-7
CDR3: CASSQGSRFPYEQYF

V: TRBV12-3/TRBV12-4
J: TRBJ1-3
CDR3: CASTSRSSGNTIYF

V: TRBV10-3
J: TRBJ2-1
CDR3: CAISESWGTGAYNEQFF

V: TRBV12-3/TRBV12-4
J: TRBJ2-4
CDR3: CASSSGYGRYIQYF

V: TRBV7-6
J: TRBJ2-5
CDR3: CASSLALQQETQYF

V: TRBV27
J: TRBJ2-1
CDR3: CASNRDRNNNEQFF